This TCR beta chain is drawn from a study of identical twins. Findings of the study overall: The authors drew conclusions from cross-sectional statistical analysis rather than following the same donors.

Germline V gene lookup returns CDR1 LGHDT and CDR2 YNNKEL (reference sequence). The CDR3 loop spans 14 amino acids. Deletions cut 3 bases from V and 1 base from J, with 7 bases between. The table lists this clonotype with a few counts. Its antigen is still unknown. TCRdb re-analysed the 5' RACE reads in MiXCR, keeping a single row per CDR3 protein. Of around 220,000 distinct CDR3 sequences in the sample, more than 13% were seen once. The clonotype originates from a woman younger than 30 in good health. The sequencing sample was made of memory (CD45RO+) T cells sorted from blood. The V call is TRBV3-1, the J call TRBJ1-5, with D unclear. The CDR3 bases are TGTGCCAGCAGCCAGCGGCAGAGCAATCAGCCCCAGCATTTT. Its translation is CASSQRQSNQPQHF. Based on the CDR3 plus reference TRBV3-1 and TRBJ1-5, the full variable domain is DTAVSQTPKYLVTQMGNDKSIKCEQNLGHDTMYWYKQDSKKFLKIMFSYNNKELIINETVPNRFSPKSPDKAHLNLHINSLELGDSAVYFCASSQRQSNQPQHFGDGTRLSIL.